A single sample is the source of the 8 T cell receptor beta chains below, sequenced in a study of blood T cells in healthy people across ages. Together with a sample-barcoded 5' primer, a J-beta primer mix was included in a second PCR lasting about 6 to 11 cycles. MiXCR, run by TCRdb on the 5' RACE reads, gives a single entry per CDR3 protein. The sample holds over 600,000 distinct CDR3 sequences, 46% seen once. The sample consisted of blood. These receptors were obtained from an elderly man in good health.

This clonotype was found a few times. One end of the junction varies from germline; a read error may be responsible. The DNA of the CDR3 is TGTGCCAGCAGCTCATCCCAAGGGACCCAGTACTTC. This codes for CASSSSQGTQYF. V and J are TRBV7-9 and TRBJ2-5; D is unclear. Looked up from germline, CDR1 is SEHNR and CDR2 is FQNEAQ (reference sequence). The CDR3 has 12 residues.

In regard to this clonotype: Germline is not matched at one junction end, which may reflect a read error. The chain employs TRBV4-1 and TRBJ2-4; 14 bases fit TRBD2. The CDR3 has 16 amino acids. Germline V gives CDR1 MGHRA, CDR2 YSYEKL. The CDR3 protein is CTSSQSRGLAGVEQYF. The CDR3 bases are TGCACCAGCAGCCAGTCGAGGGGACTAGCGGGAGTGGAGCAGTACTTC.

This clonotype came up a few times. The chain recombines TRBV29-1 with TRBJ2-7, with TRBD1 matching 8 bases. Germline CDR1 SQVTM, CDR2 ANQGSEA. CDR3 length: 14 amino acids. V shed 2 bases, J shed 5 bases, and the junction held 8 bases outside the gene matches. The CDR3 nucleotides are TGCAGCGTTGAAACGGGCAGGGGGCCCAACGAGCAGTACTTC. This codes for CSVETGRGPNEQYF.

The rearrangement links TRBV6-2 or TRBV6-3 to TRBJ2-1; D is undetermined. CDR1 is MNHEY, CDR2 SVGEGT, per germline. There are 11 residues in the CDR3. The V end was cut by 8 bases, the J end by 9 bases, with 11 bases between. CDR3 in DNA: TGTGCCAGCGGCCGTATAAGTGAGCAGTTCTTC. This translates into CASGRISEQFF.

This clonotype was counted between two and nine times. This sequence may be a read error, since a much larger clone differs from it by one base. CDR3: CASSESLSSGANVLTF. CDR3 in DNA: TGTGCCAGCAGTGAAAGTCTGAGCTCTGGGGCCAACGTCCTGACTTTC. The chain employs TRBV25-1 and TRBJ2-6, with D uncertain. Germline CDR1 and CDR2: MGHDK and SYGVNS. The ends were cut back, 2 bases at V and 0 bases at J, with 8 bases in the middle. This CDR3 comprises 16 residues.

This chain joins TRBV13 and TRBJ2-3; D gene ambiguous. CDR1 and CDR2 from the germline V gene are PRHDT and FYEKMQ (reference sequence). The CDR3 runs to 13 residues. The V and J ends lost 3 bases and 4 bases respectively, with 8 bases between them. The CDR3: CASSFAVADTQYF. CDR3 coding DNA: TGTGCCAGCAGCTTTGCCGTTGCAGATACGCAGTATTTT.

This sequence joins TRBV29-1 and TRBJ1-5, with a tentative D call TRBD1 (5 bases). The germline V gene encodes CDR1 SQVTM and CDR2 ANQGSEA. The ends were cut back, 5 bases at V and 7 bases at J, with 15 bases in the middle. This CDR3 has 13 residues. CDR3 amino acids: CSVSRDLRQPQHF. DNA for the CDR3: TGCAGCGTTTCTCGGGACCTCCGCCAGCCCCAGCATTTT.

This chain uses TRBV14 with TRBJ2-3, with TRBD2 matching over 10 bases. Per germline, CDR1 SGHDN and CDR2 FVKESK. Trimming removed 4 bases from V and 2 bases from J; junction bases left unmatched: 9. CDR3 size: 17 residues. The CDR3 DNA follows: TGTGCCAGCAGCCGATCCCGGACTAGCGGCCTCACAGATACGCAGTATTTT. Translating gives CASSRSRTSGLTDTQYF.